These T cell receptor beta chains were read from a single sample in a study of shared clonotypes between healthy human individuals. The data were produced by immunoSEQ multiplex PCR, yet TCRdb's version contains in-frame clones alone and is incomplete. The sample shows hundreds of thousands of clones, over 95% of them seen only once. The sample consisted of naive CD8+ T cells sorted from blood. These receptors originate from a woman aged 30 to 39 in good health. Both conserved end residues are part of each CDR3. D genes are given only for firm matches. A row's size may be missing; if present it is once, few, many or a size class.

>TRBD2|TRBV7-2|.|TRBJ2-3
CASSLGTSDGDTQYF
TGTGCCAGCAGCCTCGGGACTAGCGATGGAGATACGCAGTATTTT
>.|TRBV15|.|TRBJ2-7
CATSSSGSHEQYF
TGTGCCACCAGCAGCTCAGGGTCCCACGAGCAGTACTTC
>TRBD1|TRBV19|.|TRBJ2-7
CASSNRDRGYEQYF
TGTGCCAGTAGTAACCGGGACAGGGGATACGAGCAGTACTTC
>TRBD2|TRBV5-1|.|TRBJ2-7
CASSLGWVSGLAGVRYYEQYF
TGCGCCAGCAGCTTGGGTTGGGTTTCGGGACTAGCGGGAGTGAGGTACTACGAGCAGTACTTC
>.|TRBV27|once|TRBJ1-5
CASSPFAGGNQPQHF
TGTGCCAGCAGTCCCTTCGCAGGGGGCAATCAGCCCCAGCATTTT
>.|TRBV6-5|.|TRBJ2-5
CASKGIPIQETQYF
TGTGCCAGCAAGGGCATTCCAATCCAAGAGACCCAGTACTTC
>.|TRBV28|.|TRBJ1-1
CASSFFPGEEAFF
TGTGCCAGCAGTTTTTTCCCAGGGGAAGAAGCTTTCTTT
>.|TRBV27|.|TRBJ2-7
CASSYEQYF
TGTGCCAGCTCGTACGAGCAGTACTTC
>.|TRBV28|.|TRBJ1-1
CASSVDSLLNTEAFF
TGTGCCAGCAGTGTGGACAGCCTCCTTAACACTGAAGCTTTCTTT
>.|TRBV7-9|.|TRBJ2-1
CASSPEGVSYNEQFF
TGTGCCAGCAGCCCAGAGGGGGTTTCCTACAATGAGCAGTTCTTC
>TRBD2|TRBV7-9|.|TRBJ2-7
CASSLTGSGSNEQYF
TGTGCCAGCAGCCTAACAGGGAGCGGGAGTAACGAGCAGTACTTC
>.|TRBV28|.|TRBJ1-5
CASRADQPQHF
TGTGCCAGCAGGGCAGATCAGCCCCAGCATTTT
>TRBD1|TRBV5-8|.|TRBJ2-3
CASGDRGGADTQYF
TGTGCCAGCGGGGACAGGGGGGGAGCAGATACGCAGTATTTT
>.|TRBV6-6|.|TRBJ2-1
CASSYSNNEQFF
TGTGCCAGCAGTTACTCGAACAATGAGCAGTTCTTC
>.|TRBV5-6|.|TRBJ2-7
CASSLQVPYEQYF
TGTGCCAGCAGCTTGCAAGTCCCCTACGAGCAGTACTTC
>.|TRBV28|.|TRBJ1-3
CASSLPPRDENTIYF
TGTGCCAGCAGTTTGCCCCCCAGGGACGAAAACACCATATATTTT
>.|TRBV30|once|TRBJ2-3
CAWSPLPGTDTQYF
TGTGCCTGGAGTCCTCTCCCCGGCACAGATACGCAGTATTTT
>.|TRBV27|.|TRBJ2-5
CASSLMASSHRQYF
TGTGCCAGCAGTTTAATGGCTAGCAGCCACCGGCAGTACTTC
>.|TRBV19|once|TRBJ2-3
CASSNSWELGDTQYF
TGTGCCAGTAGTAACTCGTGGGAGCTCGGGGATACGCAGTATTTT
>.|TRBV5-6|.|TRBJ1-2
CASSLRDYGYTF
TGTGCCAGCAGCTTACGGGACTATGGCTACACCTTC